The 8 T cell receptor beta chains in this list originate from one sample, sequenced in a study of tumor and adjacent non-tumor tissue in lung cancer. No cell sorting was done before RNA was extracted from the tissue. Three rounds of nested PCR, following a modified ARM-PCR protocol, produced the TCRbeta library. Using its own MiXCR run on the multiplex PCR reads, TCRdb lists one record per CDR3 protein. The repertoire holds just over 200,000 distinct CDR3 sequences, with around 70% as singletons. Sequencing was performed on lung tumor tissue. These receptors were taken from a man in his sixties with non-small cell lung cancer.

The V call is TRBV12-3 or TRBV12-4, the J call TRBJ1-1, with 7 nucleotides matching TRBD1. This CDR3 is 14 amino acids long. V lost 8 bases to trimming and J lost 2 bases; unmatched junction nucleotides: 8. CDR3 coding DNA: TGTGCCAGCGGTTGGACAGGATTCAACACTGAAGCTTTCTTT. Translated, it gives CASGWTGFNTEAFF.

The chain combines TRBV12-3 or TRBV12-4 with TRBJ2-2; 7 bases map to TRBD1. CDR3 length: 15 residues. The V gene end was trimmed by 10 bases and the J gene end by 14 bases; junction bases not matched to a gene: 22. CDR3 DNA sequence: TGTGCCAACTTTTCCCTGGACAGGCTTAGCTCGGAACTGTTTTTT. Protein sequence: CANFSLDRLSSELFF.

The chain couples TRBV28 to TRBJ2-5; 7 nucleotides agree with TRBD2. The CDR3 loop spans 13 amino acids. The germline V gene encodes CDR1 MDHEN and CDR2 SYDVKM. J gave up 8 bases and V 3 bases, and 6 bases lay outside the gene matches. The CDR3 DNA sequence: TGTGCCAGCAGTTTGCGGGGGAGTAATACCCAGTACTTC. Its translation: CASSLRGSNTQYF.

The chain has TRBV11-2 and TRBJ2-2; 10 positions agree with TRBD1. CDR3 length equals 14 residues. CDR1 and CDR2 from the germline V gene are SGHAT and FQNNGV. Trimming took 6 bases from V and 5 from J; bases not matched to a gene: 3. The DNA for the CDR3 is TGTGCCAGCAGTCGGGACAGGGGTACCGGGGAGCTGTTTTTT. This codes for CASSRDRGTGELFF.

The V and J genes are TRBV4-2 and TRBJ1-1, with 8 bases identical to TRBD1. After removal of 2 bases from V and 3 bases from J, the junction contained 5 bases not matched to a gene. The germline V gene has CDR1 LGHNA and CDR2 YNFKEQ. This CDR3 has 15 amino acids. The CDR3 loop is CASSQTPDRDTEAFF. CDR3 DNA sequence: TGTGCCAGCAGCCAAACACCGGACAGGGACACTGAAGCTTTCTTT.

Within the sample, this clonotype is medium-sized (0.01 to 0.1%). The V and J genes are TRBV20-1 and TRBJ2-3; D is possibly TRBD2 (5 bases). V lost 4 bases, J lost 1 base, and 15 bases lay in between. Germline-derived CDR1 and CDR2 are DFQATT and SNEGSKA (reference sequence). This CDR3 contains 15 residues. The CDR3 sequence is CSANRRVLGTDTQYF. The CDR3 DNA follows: TGCAGTGCTAATAGGCGGGTGTTGGGCACAGATACGCAGTATTTT.

On this clonotype: A clone one base away is much larger, so this may be a read error. The rearrangement links TRBV12-3 or TRBV12-4 to TRBJ2-2; 8 nucleotides line up with TRBD1. The CDR3 loop spans 15 amino acids. After removal of 3 bases from V and 3 bases from J, the junction contained 3 bases not matched to a gene. The CDR3 loop is CASSLDRVDTGELFF. The CDR3, as DNA: TGTGCCAGCAGTTTGGACAGGGTGGACACCGGGGAGCTGTTTTTT.

For the CDR3, the DNA is TGTGCCAGCAGTCCCAGCATCTCTCGGGACAGGGGCAATGAGCAGTTCTTC. Its translation is CASSPSISRDRGNEQFF. The rearrangement uses TRBV11-2 and TRBJ2-1, with TRBD1 identical over 10 bases. J lost 6 bases, V lost 6 bases, and 14 bases had no gene match. The CDR3 length is 17 residues. The V gene's germline CDR1 is SGHAT and CDR2 FQNNGV.